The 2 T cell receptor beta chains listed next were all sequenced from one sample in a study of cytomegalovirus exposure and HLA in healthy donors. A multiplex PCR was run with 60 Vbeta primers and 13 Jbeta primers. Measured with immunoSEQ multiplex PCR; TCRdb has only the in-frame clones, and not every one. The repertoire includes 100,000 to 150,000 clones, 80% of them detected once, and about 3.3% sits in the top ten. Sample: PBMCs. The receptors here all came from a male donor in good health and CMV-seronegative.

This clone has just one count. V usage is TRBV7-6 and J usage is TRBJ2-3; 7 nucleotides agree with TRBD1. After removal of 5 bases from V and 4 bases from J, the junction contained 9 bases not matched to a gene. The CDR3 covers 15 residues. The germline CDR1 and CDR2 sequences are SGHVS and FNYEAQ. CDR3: CASSEGGQWADTQYF. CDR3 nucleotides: TGTGCCAGCAGCGAAGGGGGACAGTGGGCAGATACGCAGTATTTT.

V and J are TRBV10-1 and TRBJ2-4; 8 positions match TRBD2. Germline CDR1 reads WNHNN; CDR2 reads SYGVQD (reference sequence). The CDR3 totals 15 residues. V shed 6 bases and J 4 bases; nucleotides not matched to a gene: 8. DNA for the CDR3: TGCGCCAGCAGCGCGGGGGGACCTACGAAAAACATTCAGTACTTC. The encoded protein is CASSAGGPTKNIQYF.